A single sample gave rise to the 31 T cell receptor beta chains below, sequenced in a study of blood T cells in healthy people across ages. A J-beta primer mix and a sample-barcoded 5' primer were used in a second PCR of about 6 to 12 cycles. TCRdb redid the calling of the 5' RACE reads with MiXCR, one entry per CDR3 protein. The sample carries about 1,500,000 distinct CDR3 sequences, 42% recorded once. The specimen sequenced was blood. These receptors all stem from a woman aged 18 to 35 in good health.

This clonotype has only a few counts. One end of the junction fails to match germline, which may point to a read error. CDR3 in amino acids: CASSLNRVGGKSIQYF. As DNA, the CDR3 is TGTGCCAGCAGCTTAAACCGGGTAGGGGGCAAAAGCATTCAGTACTTC. The chain has TRBV7-9 and TRBJ2-7; 7 positions match TRBD1. The DNA matches TRBJ2-4 better at its end, which makes the J call doubtful. CDR3 size: 16 residues. Germline CDR1 reads SEHNR; CDR2 reads FQNEAQ (reference sequence).

This clonotype was detected a few times. The rearrangement uses TRBV5-1 and TRBJ1-2, with a tentative D call TRBD1 (5 bases). CDR1 and CDR2 from the germline V gene are SGHRS and YFSETQ. Between the trimmed V and J ends, which lost 0 bases and 6 bases, there was a span of 12 bases. The CDR3 is 14 residues long. CDR3 sequence (DNA): TGCGCCAGCAGCTTGGAAGCAGGGCTGAATGGCTACACCTTC. It specifies CASSLEAGLNGYTF. Drawing the rest from reference TRBV5-1 and TRBJ1-2, the complete variable domain is KAGVTQTPRYLIKTRGQQVTLSCSPISGHRSVSWYQQTPGQGLQFLFEYFSETQRNKGNFPGRFSGRQFSNSRSEMNVSTLELGDSALYLCASSLEAGLNGYTFGSGTRLTVV.

This clonotype was picked up a small number of times. The V call is TRBV10-3, the J call TRBJ2-7, with 11 bases aligning to TRBD1. CDR3 length: 15 amino acids. Germline V gives CDR1 ENHRY, CDR2 SYGVKD. V lost 0 bases and J lost 6; bases outside the gene matches: 4. CDR3 coding DNA: TGTGCCATCAGTGAGTCACCGGGACAGGGGGGCGAGCAGTACTTC. This encodes CAISESPGQGGEQYF.

The chain links TRBV7-2 to TRBJ1-1; D is ambiguous. Germline V gene sequence: CDR1 SGHTA, CDR2 FQGNSA. CDR3 length: 14 amino acids. Trimming stripped 0 bases from V and 3 bases from J, with 8 bases between. The CDR3 loop is CASSLAVRYTEAFF. DNA for the CDR3: TGTGCCAGCAGCTTAGCGGTCCGCTACACTGAAGCTTTCTTT.

The rearrangement links TRBV2 to TRBJ2-2; D not certain. CDR3 size: 12 residues. The germline V gene encodes CDR1 SNHLY and CDR2 FYNNEI. V was cut by 9 bases and J by 9 bases, with 14 bases left in between. CDR3 sequence reads: CARGPTGRELFF. Written as DNA, the CDR3 is TGTGCCAGAGGACCTACCGGCCGGGAGCTGTTTTTT.

The DNA of the CDR3 is TGTGCCAGCAGTCCAAGGACCTCCTCGGGGAATGAGCAGTTCTTC. It is translated as CASSPRTSSGNEQFF. The rearrangement uses TRBV2 and TRBJ2-1; TRBD2 is a possible D gene (5 bases). CDR1 and CDR2 (germline): SNHLY, FYNNEI. This CDR3 is built from 15 residues. V was pared by 5 bases and J by 7 bases, with 18 bases between.

This chain joins TRBV5-1 and TRBJ1-6; maybe TRBD1 (6 bases). Per the germline V gene, CDR1 is SGHRS and CDR2 is YFSETQ. Trimming left V 2 bases short and J 6 bases short, with 21 bases between. CDR3 length: 18 residues. This chain's CDR3 is CASSLLPLRQEINSPLHF. In nucleotides, the CDR3 is TGCGCCAGCAGCTTACTCCCACTCAGACAGGAGATTAATTCACCCCTCCACTTT.

The sample holds a few counts of this clonotype. The chain uses TRBV4-1 and TRBJ2-7; TRBD1 agrees at 7 bases. The germline gives CDR1 MGHRA, CDR2 YSYEKL. The CDR3 totals 16 residues. J was trimmed by 0 bases and V by 1 base; bases with no gene match: 6. The CDR3 here is CASSQVATGSSYEQYF. CDR3 in DNA: TGCGCCAGCAGCCAAGTAGCGACAGGGAGCTCCTACGAGCAGTACTTC.

CDR3 in DNA: TGCAGCGTTGAAGGGGCTAGCGGGAGGGTCAATGAGCAGTTCTTC. This translates into CSVEGASGRVNEQFF. The chain couples TRBV29-1 to TRBJ2-1; 12 positions agree with TRBD2. The J segment lost 6 bases and the V segment lost 1 base, leaving 4 bases of the junction unmatched. The CDR3 consists of 15 residues. Germline V gene sequence: CDR1 SQVTM, CDR2 ANQGSEA.

This clonotype was seen a handful of times. V usage is TRBV7-2 and J usage is TRBJ2-7; unclear D gene. V lost 7 bases, J lost 0 bases, and 10 bases lay in between. In germline, CDR1 is SGHTA, CDR2 FQGNSA. The CDR3 is made up of 13 amino acids. The CDR3 bases are TGTGCCAGCACCCGCTCCAGCTCCTACGAGCAGTACTTC. Residues: CASTRSSSYEQYF.

This chain uses TRBV27 with TRBJ2-3, with D hard to call. Germline values: CDR1 MNHEY, CDR2 SMNVEV (reference sequence). This CDR3 region has 15 residues. V gave up 1 base and J gave up 0 bases, with 8 bases separating them. As DNA, the CDR3 is TGTGCCAGCAGTTTATTGATCGGTAGCACAGATACGCAGTATTTT. Protein sequence: CASSLLIGSTDTQYF.

The genes are TRBV12-3 or TRBV12-4 and TRBJ2-7; D might be TRBD2 (7 bases). There are 14 residues in the CDR3. Trimming shortened V by 7 bases and J by 2 bases, and 15 bases separated the two germline ends. The DNA of the CDR3 is TGTGCCAGCACCGTGGGGCGGGGGCCCTACGAGCAGTACTTC. It encodes CASTVGRGPYEQYF.

This clonotype was seen only a few times. This chain links TRBV7-2 with TRBJ2-6, with D possibly TRBD1 on 5 matching bases. The CDR3 totals 17 residues. Germline V gives CDR1 SGHTA, CDR2 FQGNSA. Trimming removed 4 bases at V and 0 bases at J, with 13 bases between. The CDR3 coding sequence is TGTGCCAGCAGCTCCACAGGTCCTTACTCTGGGGCCAACGTCCTGACTTTC. Amino acid sequence: CASSSTGPYSGANVLTF.

The CDR3 coding sequence is TGCAGTGCTCGCACAGGACAGACCCGCAATCAGCCCCAGCATTTT. It translates to CSARTGQTRNQPQHF. This chain uses TRBV20-1 with TRBJ1-5; D perhaps matches TRBD1 (6 bases). Deletions cut 5 bases from V and 2 bases from J, with 16 bases between. The germline V gene encodes CDR1 DFQATT and CDR2 SNEGSKA (reference sequence). The CDR3 is made up of 15 amino acids.

This clonotype came up a few times. This chain uses TRBV12-3 or TRBV12-4 with TRBJ2-1; 8 bases align to TRBD2. Unmatched junction bases numbered 13, after V lost 5 bases and J lost 7 bases. The CDR3 runs 16 residues. The CDR3 sequence is CASSNMVGGAGNEQFF. For the CDR3, the DNA is TGTGCCAGCAGTAATATGGTCGGGGGGGCGGGTAATGAGCAGTTCTTC.

This clonotype was observed a handful of times. The rearrangement joins TRBV4-1 to TRBJ2-5; D unclear. V dropped 4 bases and J dropped 1 base, with 16 bases sitting between them. This CDR3 is 16 amino acids long. The germline CDR1 and CDR2 sequences are MGHRA and YSYEKL. The DNA for the CDR3 is TGCGCCAGCAGCCCTCAAGGGTTTCTAGTCCAAGAGACCCAGTACTTC. Amino acids: CASSPQGFLVQETQYF.

This clonotype was seen a handful of times. The genes are TRBV12-3 or TRBV12-4 and TRBJ2-7, with D possibly TRBD1 on 6 matching bases. Trimming stripped 7 bases from V and 5 bases from J, with 18 bases between. CDR3 size: 14 residues. This chain's CDR3 is CASILQGGRDEQYF. The CDR3 DNA reads as TGTGCCAGCATTCTACAGGGCGGTCGGGACGAGCAGTACTTC.

The chain employs TRBV7-2 and TRBJ2-1; D not resolved. Germline assignment: CDR1 SGHTA and CDR2 FQGNSA. Trimming cost V 5 bases and J 7 bases, with 18 bases left between them. The CDR3 runs to 15 residues. The CDR3 region is CASSPWASPGNEQFF. Here the CDR3 DNA reads TGTGCCAGCAGCCCGTGGGCCTCCCCCGGGAATGAGCAGTTCTTC.

The chain has TRBV20-1 and TRBJ2-7, with 7 nucleotides matching TRBD1. CDR3 length: 17 amino acids. In germline, CDR1 is DFQATT, CDR2 SNEGSKA (reference sequence). With 0 bases clipped from V and 0 bases from J, the junction kept 11 bases outside the gene matches. CDR3: CSARDPSGGWVSYEQYF. The CDR3, as DNA: TGCAGTGCTAGAGACCCCTCAGGGGGATGGGTCTCCTACGAGCAGTACTTC.

This clonotype was detected a few times. This chain links TRBV3-1 with TRBJ2-7; tentatively, D is TRBD1 (5 bases). The CDR3 is 15 residues long. V lost 2 bases and J 0 bases, leaving 11 bases between the germline ends. Per germline, CDR1 LGHDT and CDR2 YNNKEL (reference sequence). For the CDR3, the DNA is TGTGCCAGCAGCCAAAGCGACAGCAGCTCCTACGAGCAGTACTTC. Its translation: CASSQSDSSSYEQYF.

The chain employs TRBV7-9 and TRBJ2-1, with D possibly being TRBD2 (6 bases). This CDR3 contains 15 residues. V was clipped by 5 bases and J by 9 bases, with 20 bases between them. Germline CDR1 SEHNR, CDR2 FQNEAQ (reference sequence). CDR3 sequence: CASSPRDWILGEQFF. CDR3 in DNA: TGTGCCAGCAGCCCCCGGGACTGGATATTGGGTGAGCAGTTCTTC.

About this clonotype: At one boundary the junction diverges from the germline segment, which might be a read error. The chain employs TRBV10-3 and TRBJ1-5; tentatively, D is TRBD1 (5 bases). CDR3 length: 13 residues. Germline values: CDR1 ENHRY, CDR2 SYGVKD. CDR3 protein: CAIRLDRDQPPHF. The CDR3 nucleotides are TGTGCCATCAGACTTGACAGAGATCAGCCCCCGCATTTT.

In this sample, this clonotype turned up once. The chain is built from TRBV30 and TRBJ1-2; no clear D gene. V was shortened by 3 bases and J by 2 bases, with 10 bases between the two germline ends. The length of the CDR3 is 13 residues. Germline CDR1 and CDR2: GTSNPN and SVGIG (reference sequence). The CDR3 loop reads CAWRLETNYGYTF. As DNA, the CDR3 is TGTGCCTGGAGGCTCGAAACCAACTATGGCTACACCTTC.

This clonotype was picked up many times. At one end the junction does not follow the germline gene, possibly because of a read error. Here the CDR3 DNA reads TGCGCCAGCAGCCTAAGGACAGGGAGCACAGATACGCAGTATTTT. Protein: CASSLRTGSTDTQYF. The chain uses TRBV7-2 and TRBJ2-3; 8 nucleotides match TRBD1. Germline CDR1 SGHTA, CDR2 FQGNSA. The CDR3 loop spans 15 amino acids.

A few counts support this clonotype. The V and J genes are TRBV29-1 and TRBJ1-1; possible D gene TRBD1, 5 bases. V was cut by 5 bases and J by 1 base, with 14 bases left in between. Looked up from germline, CDR1 is SQVTM and CDR2 is ANQGSEA. The CDR3 extends over 14 amino acids. The CDR3 DNA sequence: TGCAGCGTTTGGAAAGGGACGGCGAACACTGAAGCTTTCTTT. Translating gives CSVWKGTANTEAFF. The variable domain in full, completed from reference TRBV29-1 and TRBJ1-1, reads SAVISQKPSRDICQRGTSLTIQCQVDSQVTMMFWYRQQPGQSLTLIATANQGSEATYESGFVIDKFPISRPNLTFSTLTVSNMSPEDSSIYLCSVWKGTANTEAFFGQGTRLTVV.

In its sample, this clonotype was seen a few times. The V call is TRBV15, the J call TRBJ2-3; 7 bases agree with TRBD2. The CDR3 extends over 14 amino acids. V dropped 8 bases and J dropped 3; count of bases not matched to a gene: 8. CDR1 and CDR2 (germline): LNHNV, YYDKDF (reference sequence). This CDR3 is CATGLGRETDTQYF. The CDR3 DNA reads TGTGCCACCGGGCTGGGGCGGGAGACAGATACGCAGTATTTT.

This clonotype was seen a single time. The J gene is TRBJ2-1, the V gene TRBV5-1, with D perhaps matching TRBD2 (7 bases). The V and J ends lost 4 bases and 6 bases respectively, with 20 bases between them. The CDR3 consists of 16 residues. CDR1 is SGHRS and CDR2 is YFSETQ in the germline V gene. The CDR3 here is CASSLSAGGHSNEQFF. The DNA for the CDR3 is TGCGCCAGCAGCCTATCCGCCGGGGGGCACAGCAATGAGCAGTTCTTC.

The V gene is TRBV7-9, the J gene TRBJ2-7; weak D call: TRBD1 (6 bases). The CDR3 contains 14 residues. The V end was cut by 4 bases, the J end by 4 bases, with 14 bases between. Germline V gene lookup returns CDR1 SEHNR and CDR2 FQNEAQ (reference sequence). In DNA, the CDR3 is TGTGCCAGCAGCTCAGCAGGGGAGTGGTACGAGCAGTACTTC. It specifies CASSSAGEWYEQYF. Combining the CDR3 with reference TRBV7-9 and TRBJ2-7 gives the whole variable domain DTGVSQNPRHKITKRGQNVTFRCDPISEHNRLYWYRQTLGQGPEFLTYFQNEAQLEKSRLLSDRFSAERPKGSFSTLEIQRTEQGDSAMYLCASSSAGEWYEQYFGPGTRLTVT.

V is TRBV7-8 and J is TRBJ2-1; D gene uncertain. The CDR3 contains 13 residues. Germline CDR1 is SGHVS and CDR2 is FQNEAQ. Trimming took 0 bases from V and 9 from J, leaving 9 bases between them. Here the CDR3 reads CASSLAPGGEQFF. As DNA, the CDR3 is TGTGCCAGCAGCTTAGCGCCAGGTGGTGAGCAGTTCTTC.

Turning to this clonotype: One end of the junction is discordant with germline, which a read error may explain. The genes are TRBV28 and TRBJ2-2; D is perhaps TRBD1 or TRBD2 (5 bases each). CDR1 and CDR2 from the germline V gene are MDHEN and SYDVKM. This CDR3 is built from 14 residues. CDR3: CASSPGANAGELFF. Written as DNA, the CDR3 is TGTGCCAGCAGCCCCGGGGCGAACGCCGGGGAGCTGTTTTTT.

This chain uses TRBV20-1 with TRBJ1-1; the D is unclear. Germline CDR1 and CDR2: DFQATT and SNEGSKA (reference sequence). The V gene lost 1 base and the J gene lost 4 bases, with 13 bases spanning the gap. The length of the CDR3 is 14 residues. The CDR3 DNA follows: TGCAGTGCTAGAGTCGGCGATAGTCCCACTGAAGCTTTCTTT. It translates to CSARVGDSPTEAFF.